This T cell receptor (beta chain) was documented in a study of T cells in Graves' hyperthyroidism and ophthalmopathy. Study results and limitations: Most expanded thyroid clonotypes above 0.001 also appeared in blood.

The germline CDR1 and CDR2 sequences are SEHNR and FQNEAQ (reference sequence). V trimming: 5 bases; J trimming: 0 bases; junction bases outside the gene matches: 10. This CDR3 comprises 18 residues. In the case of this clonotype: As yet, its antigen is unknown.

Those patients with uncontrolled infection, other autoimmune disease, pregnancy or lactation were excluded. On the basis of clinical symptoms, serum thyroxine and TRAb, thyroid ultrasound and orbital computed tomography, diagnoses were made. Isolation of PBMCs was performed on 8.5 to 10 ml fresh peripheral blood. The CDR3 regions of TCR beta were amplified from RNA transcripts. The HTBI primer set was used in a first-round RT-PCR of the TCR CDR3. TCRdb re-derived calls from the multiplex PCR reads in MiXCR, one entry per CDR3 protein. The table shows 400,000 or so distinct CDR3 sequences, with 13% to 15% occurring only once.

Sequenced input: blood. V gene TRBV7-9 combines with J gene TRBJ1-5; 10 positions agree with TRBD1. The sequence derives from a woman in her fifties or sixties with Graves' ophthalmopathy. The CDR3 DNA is TGTGCCAGCAGCCACTGGGGGACAGGGGTCACTAGCAATCAGCCCCAGCATTTT. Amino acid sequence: CASSHWGTGVTSNQPQHF.